This T cell receptor (beta chain) was found in a study of blood T cell repertoires in COVID-19 (TCRdb year 2020). Notes on the research overall: Samples from collaborators originated in the United States, Italy and Spain and spanned both the acute and convalescent phases of COVID-19. The prospective study material was composed of cDNA or gDNA derived from T cells, B-cell-depleted T cells, or PBMCs. The dataset comprised deeply sampled blood TCRbeta repertoires from subjects exposed to, actively infected with, or recovered from COVID-19. The repertoires were released in a freely available public database intended as a resource for research on the immune response to SARS-CoV-2. Samples came from the ongoing ImmuneRACE study (first 160 participants) plus 1,254 subjects from 6 global collaborators. The sample metadata nearly always contained a de-identified subject ID, COVID-19 status, age in years and sex. Where available, HLA class I and class II types were taken from metadata supplied by the sample provider and were not determined by assay-based typing.

Including cysteine and phenylalanine, the CDR3 has 15 amino acids. The sequence is cut down to CDR3 DNA, 45 bases in frame from base 1. V loses 0 bases, J loses 2 bases, and the germline ends lie 11 bases apart. The germline V gene yields SGHAT for CDR1 and FQNNGV for CDR2. TCRbeta CDR3 regions were amplified from genomic DNA using the immunoSEQ Assay, a bias-controlled multiplex PCR. In the authors' own workflow: Nucleated cell counts per sample were estimated from amplification of reference gene primers within the assay. To quantify the absolute abundance of each unique TCRbeta CDR3 rearrangement, sequence reads were collapsed and filtered. For each sample, productive Simpson clonality was calculated by taking the square root of Simpson's diversity index across productive rearrangements. Here the immuneACCESS table is served through TCRdb, limited to in-frame sequences with V and J called. Missing clones are a known gap in these copies; in checked studies unresolved V genes cover under half, and the rest lacks a known reason. V and J calls and clone size follow that table, whereas D and trimming were derived from the DNA. The sample includes over 25,000 clones, with 89% observed a single time. The top ten clonotypes cover around 3.5% of the sample.

The full study reports these points: How much clinical and demographic metadata was included differed by source and by participant, and the metadata was provided uncurated.

In the case of this clone: What antigen it recognizes has not been identified. One base away there is no much larger clone; base qualities are not given.

The collaborating institutions used their own protocols to collect whole blood in K2EDTA tubes. For TCRbeta analysis, collaborators shipped samples in one of three forms: frozen whole blood, isolated PBMCs, or DNA extracted from either of those sample types. The V and J segments used are TRBV11-2 and TRBJ2-7; the best D guess is TRBD2, with 6 bases matching. Sequenced sample: peripheral blood. The origin of this receptor is a human donor in a cohort sampled during active COVID-19. The sequenced DNA: TGTGCCAGCAGCTTAGACGGGACTCCCCCCTACGAGCAGTACTTC. Translated, it reads CASSLDGTPPYEQYF.